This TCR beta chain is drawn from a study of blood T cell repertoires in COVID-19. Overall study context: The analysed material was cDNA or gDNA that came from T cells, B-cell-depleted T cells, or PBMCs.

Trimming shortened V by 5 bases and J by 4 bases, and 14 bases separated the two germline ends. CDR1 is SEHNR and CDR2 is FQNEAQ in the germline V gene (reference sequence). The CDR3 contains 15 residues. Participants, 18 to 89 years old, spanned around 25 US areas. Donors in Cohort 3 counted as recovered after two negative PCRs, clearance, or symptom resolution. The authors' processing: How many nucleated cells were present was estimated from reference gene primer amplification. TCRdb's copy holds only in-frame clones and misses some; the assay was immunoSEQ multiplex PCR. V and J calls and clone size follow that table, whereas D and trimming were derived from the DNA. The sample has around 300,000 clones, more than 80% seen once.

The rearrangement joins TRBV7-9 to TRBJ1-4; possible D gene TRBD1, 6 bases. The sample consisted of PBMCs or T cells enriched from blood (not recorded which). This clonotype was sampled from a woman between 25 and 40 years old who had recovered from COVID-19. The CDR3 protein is CASSKMTGNNEKLFF. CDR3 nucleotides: TGTGCCAGCAGCAAAATGACAGGAAATAATGAAAAACTGTTTTTT.